One sample yielded the 6 T cell receptor beta chains listed below, sequenced in a study of cytomegalovirus exposure and HLA in healthy donors. Researchers ran the PCR with 60 Vbeta and 13 Jbeta primers. Sequencing used immunoSEQ multiplex PCR; TCRdb keeps in-frame clones, though not all of them. The sample carries about 170,000 clones, more than 65% recorded once. The specimen sequenced was PBMCs. The receptors come from a male donor in good health and CMV-seronegative.

The V and J genes are TRBV6-6 and TRBJ1-2, with 7 bases that match TRBD1. The germline V gene encodes CDR1 MNHNY and CDR2 SVGAGI (reference sequence). J was trimmed by 7 bases and V by 7 bases; bases with no gene match: 6. This CDR3 spans 12 amino acids. The CDR3 here is CASNDDRAGYTF. The CDR3 region has the DNA TGTGCCAGCAACGACGACAGGGCTGGCTACACCTTC.

The chain combines TRBV5-1 with TRBJ2-3; 8 bases line up with TRBD1. Losses at the gene ends were 3 bases for V and 2 bases for J; bases not matched to a gene: 5. Germline V gene sequence: CDR1 SGHRS, CDR2 YFSETQ. The CDR3 has 15 amino acids. The CDR3 protein is CASSSDRAPTDTQYF. DNA of the CDR3: TGCGCCAGCAGCTCGGACAGGGCCCCCACAGATACGCAGTATTTT. The whole variable domain, filled in from reference TRBV5-1 and TRBJ2-3, reads KAGVTQTPRYLIKTRGQQVTLSCSPISGHRSVSWYQQTPGQGLQFLFEYFSETQRNKGNFPGRFSGRQFSNSRSEMNVSTLELGDSALYLCASSSDRAPTDTQYFGPGTRLTVL.

This clone was observed a handful of times. This chain joins TRBV5-4 and TRBJ2-3; D remains unclear. Trimming took off 3 bases at V and 5 bases at J, with 13 bases between the two ends. The CDR3 consists of 14 residues. Germline V lookup: CDR1 SGHNT, CDR2 YYREEE (reference sequence). As DNA, the CDR3 is TGTGCCAGCAGCTCCCCCTCTAACCGAGATACGCAGTATTTT. Translation gives CASSSPSNRDTQYF.

The rearrangement joins TRBV9 to TRBJ1-2; D is perhaps TRBD1 (5 bases). V was pared by 5 bases and J by 4 bases, with 18 bases between. This CDR3 comprises 15 residues. Germline V gene data show CDR1 as SGDLS and CDR2 as YYNGEE. CDR3 amino acids: CASSPDQGWFYGYTF. The CDR3 DNA reads TGTGCCAGCAGTCCGGACCAGGGTTGGTTCTATGGCTACACCTTC.

The chain is built from TRBV4-1 and TRBJ1-4; 8 bases map to TRBD1. The CDR3 consists of 16 residues. Germline V gene sequence: CDR1 MGHRA, CDR2 YSYEKL. Trimming took 4 bases from V and 8 from J; bases not matched to a gene: 12. CDR3 sequence: CASSPKAGTGAEKLFF. CDR3 in DNA: TGCGCCAGCAGCCCCAAAGCCGGGACAGGAGCCGAAAAACTGTTTTTT.

The genes are TRBV6-1 and TRBJ2-2; D not certain. The CDR3 sequence is 14 residues long. The V gene's germline CDR1 is MNHNS and CDR2 SASEGT. Deletions cut 1 base from V and 7 bases from J, with 10 bases between. The CDR3, as DNA: TGTGCCAGCAGTGAAGTGTCAACTCGCGGGGAGCTGTTTTTT. Its translation is CASSEVSTRGELFF.